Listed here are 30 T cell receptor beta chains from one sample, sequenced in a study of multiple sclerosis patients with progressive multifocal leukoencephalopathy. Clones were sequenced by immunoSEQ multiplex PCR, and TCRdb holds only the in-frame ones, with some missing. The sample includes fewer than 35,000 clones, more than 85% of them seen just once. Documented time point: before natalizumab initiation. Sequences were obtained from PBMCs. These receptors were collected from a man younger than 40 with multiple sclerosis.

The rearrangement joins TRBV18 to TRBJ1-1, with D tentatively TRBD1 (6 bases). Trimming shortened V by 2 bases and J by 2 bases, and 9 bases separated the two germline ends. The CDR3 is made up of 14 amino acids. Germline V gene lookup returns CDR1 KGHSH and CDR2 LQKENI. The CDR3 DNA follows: TGTGCCAGCTCACCAGGGACATTAAACACTGAAGCTTTCTTT. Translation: CASSPGTLNTEAFF.

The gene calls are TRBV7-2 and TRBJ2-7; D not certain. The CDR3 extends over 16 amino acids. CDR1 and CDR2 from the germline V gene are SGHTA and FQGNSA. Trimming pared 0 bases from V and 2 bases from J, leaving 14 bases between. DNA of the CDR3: TGTGCCAGCAGCTTAGCGAGGAGCAGTCCCACCTACGAGCAGTACGTC. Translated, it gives CASSLARSSPTYEQYV.

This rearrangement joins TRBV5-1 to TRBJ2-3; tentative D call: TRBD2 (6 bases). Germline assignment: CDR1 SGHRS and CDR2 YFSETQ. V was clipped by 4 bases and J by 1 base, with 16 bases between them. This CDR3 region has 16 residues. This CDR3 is CASSPRGGGGTDTQYF. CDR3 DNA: TGCGCCAGCAGCCCTCGGGGTGGCGGGGGCACAGATACGCAGTATTTT.

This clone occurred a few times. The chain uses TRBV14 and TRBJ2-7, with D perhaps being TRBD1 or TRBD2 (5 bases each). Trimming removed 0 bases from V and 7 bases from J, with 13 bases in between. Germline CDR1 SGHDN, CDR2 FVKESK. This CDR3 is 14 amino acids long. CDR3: CASSQDLRGGEQYV. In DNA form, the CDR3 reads TGTGCCAGCAGCCAAGATCTAAGGGGCGGGGAGCAGTACGTC.

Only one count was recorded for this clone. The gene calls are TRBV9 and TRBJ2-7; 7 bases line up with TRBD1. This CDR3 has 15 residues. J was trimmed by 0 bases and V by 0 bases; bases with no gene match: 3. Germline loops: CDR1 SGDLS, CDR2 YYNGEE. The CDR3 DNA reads TGTGCCAGCAGCGTAGAAGCAGGGGGCTCCTACGAGCAGTACTTC. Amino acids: CASSVEAGGSYEQYF.

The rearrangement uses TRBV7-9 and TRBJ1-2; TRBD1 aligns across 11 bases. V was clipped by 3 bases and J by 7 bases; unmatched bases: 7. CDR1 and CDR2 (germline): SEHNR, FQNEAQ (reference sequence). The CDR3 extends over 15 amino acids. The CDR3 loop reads CASSLPPGQGVGYTF. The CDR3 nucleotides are TGTGCCAGCAGCTTGCCTCCGGGACAGGGGGTTGGCTACACCTTC. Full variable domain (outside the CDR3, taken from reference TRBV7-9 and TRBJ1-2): DTGVSQNPRHKITKRGQNVTFRCDPISEHNRLYWYRQTLGQGPEFLTYFQNEAQLEKSRLLSDRFSAERPKGSFSTLEIQRTEQGDSAMYLCASSLPPGQGVGYTFGSGTRLTVV.

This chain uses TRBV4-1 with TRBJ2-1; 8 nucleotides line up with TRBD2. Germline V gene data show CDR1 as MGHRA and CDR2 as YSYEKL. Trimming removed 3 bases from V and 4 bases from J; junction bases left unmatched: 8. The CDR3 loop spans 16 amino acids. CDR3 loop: CASSHRSGNDYNEQFF. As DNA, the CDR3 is TGCGCCAGCAGCCATCGTAGCGGGAACGATTACAATGAGCAGTTCTTC.

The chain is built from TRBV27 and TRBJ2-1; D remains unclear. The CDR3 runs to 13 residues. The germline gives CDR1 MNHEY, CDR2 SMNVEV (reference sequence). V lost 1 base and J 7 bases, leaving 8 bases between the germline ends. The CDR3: CASSLLAGNEQFF. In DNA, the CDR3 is TGTGCCAGCAGTTTATTAGCCGGGAATGAGCAGTTCTTC.

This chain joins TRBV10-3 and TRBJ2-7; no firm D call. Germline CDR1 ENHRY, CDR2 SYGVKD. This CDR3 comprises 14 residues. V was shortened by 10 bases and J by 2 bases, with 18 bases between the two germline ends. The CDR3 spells CATAVSGVTYEQYV. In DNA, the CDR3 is TGTGCCACCGCCGTGTCAGGCGTGACCTACGAGCAGTACGTC.

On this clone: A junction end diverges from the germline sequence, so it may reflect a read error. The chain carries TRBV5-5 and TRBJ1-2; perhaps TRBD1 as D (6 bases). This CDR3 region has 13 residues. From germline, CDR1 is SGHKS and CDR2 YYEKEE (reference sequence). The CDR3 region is CASSSYTGGDPIF. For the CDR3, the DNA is TGTGCCAGCAGCTCGTACACGGGGGGCGACCCCATCTTC.

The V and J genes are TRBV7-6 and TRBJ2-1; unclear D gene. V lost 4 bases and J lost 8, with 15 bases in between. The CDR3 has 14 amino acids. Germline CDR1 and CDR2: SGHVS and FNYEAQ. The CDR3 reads CASSSRPQRHEQFF. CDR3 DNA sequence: TGTGCCAGCAGCTCACGCCCGCAGAGGCATGAGCAGTTCTTC.

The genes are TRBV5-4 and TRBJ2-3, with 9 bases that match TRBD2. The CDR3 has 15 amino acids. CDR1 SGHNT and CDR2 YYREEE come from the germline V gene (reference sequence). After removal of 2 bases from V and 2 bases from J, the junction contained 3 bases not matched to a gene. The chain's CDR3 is CASSFTSGFTDTQYF. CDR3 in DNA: TGTGCCAGCAGCTTCACTAGCGGGTTCACAGATACGCAGTATTTT.

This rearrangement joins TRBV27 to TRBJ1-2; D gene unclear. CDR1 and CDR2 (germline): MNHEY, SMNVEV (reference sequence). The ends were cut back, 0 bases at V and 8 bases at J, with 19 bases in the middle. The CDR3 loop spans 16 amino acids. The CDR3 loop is CASSLSESFGVLGYTF. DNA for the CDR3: TGTGCCAGCAGTTTATCGGAGTCCTTTGGGGTCTTAGGCTACACCTTC.

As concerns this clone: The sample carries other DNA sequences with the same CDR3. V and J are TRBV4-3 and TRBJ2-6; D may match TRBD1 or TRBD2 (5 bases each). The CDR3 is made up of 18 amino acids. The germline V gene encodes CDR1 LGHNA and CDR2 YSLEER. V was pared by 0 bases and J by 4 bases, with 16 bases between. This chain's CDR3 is CASSQEGRRQRGANVLTF. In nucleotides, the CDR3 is TGCGCCAGCAGCCAAGAAGGGAGAAGACAGCGGGGGGCCAACGTCCTGACTTTC.

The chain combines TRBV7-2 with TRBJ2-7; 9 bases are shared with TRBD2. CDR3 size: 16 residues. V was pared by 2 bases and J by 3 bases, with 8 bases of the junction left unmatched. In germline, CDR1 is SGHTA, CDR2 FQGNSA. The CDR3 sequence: CASSLLGGRAVYEQYF. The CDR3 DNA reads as TGTGCCAGCAGCTTATTAGGCGGGAGGGCCGTCTACGAGCAGTACTTC. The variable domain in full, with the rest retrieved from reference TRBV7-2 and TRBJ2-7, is GAGVSQSPSNKVTEKGKDVELRCDPISGHTALYWYRQSLGQGLEFLIYFQGNSAPDKSGLPSDRFSAERTGGSVSTLTIQRTQQEDSAVYLCASSLLGGRAVYEQYFGPGTRLTVT.

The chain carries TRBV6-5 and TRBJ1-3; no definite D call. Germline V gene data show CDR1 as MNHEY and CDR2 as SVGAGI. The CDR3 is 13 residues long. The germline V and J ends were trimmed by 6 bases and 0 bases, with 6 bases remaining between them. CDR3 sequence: CASRHSSGNTIYF. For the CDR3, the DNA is TGTGCCAGCAGACATAGCTCTGGAAACACCATATATTTT.

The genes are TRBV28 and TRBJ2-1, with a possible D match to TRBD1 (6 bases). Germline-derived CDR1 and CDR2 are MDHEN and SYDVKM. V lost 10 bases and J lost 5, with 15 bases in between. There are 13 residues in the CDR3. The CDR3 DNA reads TGTGCCATCATCAGGGGATCGAACAATGAGCAGTTCTTC. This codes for CAIIRGSNNEQFF.

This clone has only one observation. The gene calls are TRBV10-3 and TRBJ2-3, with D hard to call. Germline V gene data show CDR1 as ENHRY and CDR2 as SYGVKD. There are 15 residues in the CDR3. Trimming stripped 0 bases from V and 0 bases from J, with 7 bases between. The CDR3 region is CAISESKDSTDTQYF. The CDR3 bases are TGTGCCATCAGTGAGTCGAAGGACAGCACAGATACGCAGTATTTT.

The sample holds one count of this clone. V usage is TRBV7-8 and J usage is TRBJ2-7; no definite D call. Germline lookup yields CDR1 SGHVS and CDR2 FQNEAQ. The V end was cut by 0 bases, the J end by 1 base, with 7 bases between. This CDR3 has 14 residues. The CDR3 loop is CASSLAPSSYEQYF. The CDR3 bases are TGTGCCAGCAGCTTAGCGCCCTCATCCTACGAGCAGTACTTC. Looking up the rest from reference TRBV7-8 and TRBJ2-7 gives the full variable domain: GAGVSQSPRYKVAKRGQDVALRCDPISGHVSLFWYQQALGQGPEFLTYFQNEAQLDKSGLPSDRFFAERPEGSVSTLKIQRTQQEDSAVYLCASSLAPSSYEQYFGPGTRLTVT.

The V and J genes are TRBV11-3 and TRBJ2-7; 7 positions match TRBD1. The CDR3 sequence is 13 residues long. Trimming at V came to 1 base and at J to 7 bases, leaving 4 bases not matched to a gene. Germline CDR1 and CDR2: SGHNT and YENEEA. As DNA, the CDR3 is TGTGCCAGCAGCTTAGGGGGACAGAGAGAGCAGTACGTC. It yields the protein CASSLGGQREQYV.

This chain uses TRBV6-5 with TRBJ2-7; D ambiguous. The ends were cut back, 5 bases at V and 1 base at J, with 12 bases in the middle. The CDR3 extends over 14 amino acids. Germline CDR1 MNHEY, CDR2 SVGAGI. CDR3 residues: CASSPDGQSYEQYF. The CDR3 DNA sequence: TGTGCCAGCAGTCCTGATGGCCAGTCCTACGAGCAGTACTTC.

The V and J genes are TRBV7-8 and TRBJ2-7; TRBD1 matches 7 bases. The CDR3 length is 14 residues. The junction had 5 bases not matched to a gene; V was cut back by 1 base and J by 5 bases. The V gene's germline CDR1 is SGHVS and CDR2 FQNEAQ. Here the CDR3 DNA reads TGTGCCAGCAGCTTAGAACAGGGGTCCCACGAGCAGTACTTC. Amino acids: CASSLEQGSHEQYF.

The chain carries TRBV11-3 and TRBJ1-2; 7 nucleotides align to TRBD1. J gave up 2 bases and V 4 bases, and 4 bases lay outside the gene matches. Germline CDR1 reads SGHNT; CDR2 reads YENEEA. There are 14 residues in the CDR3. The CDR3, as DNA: TGTGCCAGCAGCTCCGGACAGGCAAACTATGGCTACACCTTC. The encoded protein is CASSSGQANYGYTF. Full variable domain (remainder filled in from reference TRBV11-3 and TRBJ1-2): EAGVVQSPRYKIIEKKQPVAFWCNPISGHNTLYWYLQNLGQGPELLIRYENEEAVDDSQLPKDRFSAERLKGVDSTLKIQPAELGDSAVYLCASSSGQANYGYTFGSGTRLTVV.

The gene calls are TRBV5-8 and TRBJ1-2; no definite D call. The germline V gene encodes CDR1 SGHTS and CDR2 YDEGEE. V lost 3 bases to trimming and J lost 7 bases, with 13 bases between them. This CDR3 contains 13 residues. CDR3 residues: CASSSGTLGGYTF. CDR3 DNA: TGTGCCAGCAGCTCGGGAACCCTCGGTGGCTACACCTTC.

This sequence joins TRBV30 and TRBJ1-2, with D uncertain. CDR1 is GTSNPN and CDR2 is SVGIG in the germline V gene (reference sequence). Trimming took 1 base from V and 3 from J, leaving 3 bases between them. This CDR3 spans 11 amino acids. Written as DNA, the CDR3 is TGTGCCTGGAGTGCCTACTATGGCTACACCTTC. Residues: CAWSAYYGYTF.

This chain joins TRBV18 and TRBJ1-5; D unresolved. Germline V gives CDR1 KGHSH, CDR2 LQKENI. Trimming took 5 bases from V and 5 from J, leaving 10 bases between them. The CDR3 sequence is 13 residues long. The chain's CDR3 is CASSILEDQPQHF. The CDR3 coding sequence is TGTGCCAGCTCAATTCTGGAGGATCAGCCCCAGCATTTT.

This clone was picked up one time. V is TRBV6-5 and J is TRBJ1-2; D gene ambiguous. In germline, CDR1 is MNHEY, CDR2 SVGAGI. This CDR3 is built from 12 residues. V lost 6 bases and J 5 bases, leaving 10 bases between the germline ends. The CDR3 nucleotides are TGTGCCAGCAGCGTGGGGTTTTATGGCTACACCTTC. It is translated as CASSVGFYGYTF.

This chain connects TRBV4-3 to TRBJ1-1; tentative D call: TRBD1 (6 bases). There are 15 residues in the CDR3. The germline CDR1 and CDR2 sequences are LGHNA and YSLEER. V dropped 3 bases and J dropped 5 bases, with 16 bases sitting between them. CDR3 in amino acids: CASSQRSGGATEAFF. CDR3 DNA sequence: TGCGCCAGCAGCCAGCGCTCCGGGGGGGCAACTGAAGCTTTCTTT.

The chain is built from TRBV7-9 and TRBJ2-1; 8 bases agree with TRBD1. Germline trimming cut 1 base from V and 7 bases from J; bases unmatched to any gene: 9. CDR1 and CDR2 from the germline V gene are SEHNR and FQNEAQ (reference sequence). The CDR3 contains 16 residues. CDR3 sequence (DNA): TGTGCCAGCAGCTTAGTAGGGCAGGGGGCGGGAAATGAGCAGTTCTTC. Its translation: CASSLVGQGAGNEQFF.

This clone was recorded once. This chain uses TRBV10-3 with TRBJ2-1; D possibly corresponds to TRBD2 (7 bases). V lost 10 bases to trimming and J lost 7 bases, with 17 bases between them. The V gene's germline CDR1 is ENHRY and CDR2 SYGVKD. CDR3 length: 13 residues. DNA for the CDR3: TGTGCCACGCGGGGGCAGACCGTGAATGAGCAGTTCTTC. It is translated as CATRGQTVNEQFF.